This is a list of T cell receptor beta chains from one sample in a study of shared clonotypes between healthy human individuals. The method was immunoSEQ multiplex PCR; TCRdb's version includes in-frame clones alone and lacks a portion of them. The sample lists approximately 1.5 million clones, approximately 98.5% occurring once. Sequencing input: naive CD4+ T cells sorted from blood. The receptors were sampled from a man aged 30 to 45 in good health. Both conserved end residues are part of each CDR3. Each record gives: J gene, D gene, clone size, V gene, CDR3 DNA, CDR3 protein. A D gene is named only where the DNA matches it firmly. Size tells how often a clone was seen (once, few, many) or the class of an expanded clone, and some rows leave it out.

J: TRBJ2-1; D: .; size: .; V: TRBV2; DNA: TGTGCCAGCAGTGAGTTCTACTACAATGAGCAGTTCTTC; CDR3: CASSEFYYNEQFF
J: TRBJ1-1; D: .; size: .; V: TRBV29-1; DNA: TGCAGCGTTGAGTTGCTGGGGGTAGGGACGAACACTGAAGCTTTCTTT; CDR3: CSVELLGVGTNTEAFF
J: TRBJ2-3; D: TRBD2; size: .; V: TRBV15; DNA: TGTGCCACCAGCAGGATTAGCGGGAAGGGGGCAGATACGCAGTATTTT; CDR3: CATSRISGKGADTQYF
J: TRBJ1-2; D: TRBD1; size: .; V: TRBV19; DNA: TGTGCCAGCGTTAACAGGGGTTTCTATGGCTACACCTTC; CDR3: CASVNRGFYGYTF
J: TRBJ2-5; D: .; size: .; V: TRBV29-1; DNA: TGCAGCGGGACTCAGGGCCAAGAGACCCAGTACTTC; CDR3: CSGTQGQETQYF
J: TRBJ2-2; D: TRBD2; size: .; V: TRBV16; DNA: TGTGCCAGCAGCTATAGCGGGATAAACACCGGGGAGCTGTTTTTT; CDR3: CASSYSGINTGELFF
J: TRBJ2-1; D: .; size: .; V: TRBV7-8; DNA: TGTGCCAGCAGTGAGCGCCTCGGTTTCAATGAGCAGTTCTTC; CDR3: CASSERLGFNEQFF
J: TRBJ2-5; D: TRBD2; size: .; V: TRBV5-1; DNA: TGCGCCAGCAGCTTGGGATTAGCGGGAGTCGAAGAGACCCAGTACTTC; CDR3: CASSLGLAGVEETQYF
J: TRBJ2-2; D: .; size: .; V: TRBV4-1; DNA: TGCGCCAGCAGGCAGTGGAGAGGACGCCGGACGAACACCGGGGAGCTGTTTTTT; CDR3: CASRQWRGRRTNTGELFF
J: TRBJ1-5; D: .; size: .; V: TRBV27; DNA: TGTGCCAGCAGTTACCGGGGCCATCGGGTTAGCAATCAGCCCCAGCATTTT; CDR3: CASSYRGHRVSNQPQHF
J: TRBJ2-5; D: TRBD2; size: .; V: TRBV28; DNA: TGTGCCAGCAGTTTATTGGGCGGGAGGCAGCAAGAGACCCAGTACTTC; CDR3: CASSLLGGRQQETQYF
J: TRBJ1-1; D: TRBD1; size: once; V: TRBV2; DNA: TGTGCCACCCAAATTGCAGGGGGGTGGTCCACTGAAGCTTTCTTT; CDR3: CATQIAGGWSTEAFF
J: TRBJ2-5; D: .; size: .; V: TRBV9; DNA: TGTGCCAGCAGCCCCCGGACTACCCAAGAGACCCAGTACTTC; CDR3: CASSPRTTQETQYF
J: TRBJ2-7; D: TRBD2; size: .; V: TRBV10-2; DNA: TGCGCCAGCAGTGGAGTAGCGGGAGCCTTCTACGAGCAGTACTTC; CDR3: CASSGVAGAFYEQYF
J: TRBJ1-1; D: .; size: .; V: TRBV2; DNA: TGTGCCAGCAGAACAACAGGAAACACTGAAGCTTTCTTT; CDR3: CASRTTGNTEAFF
J: TRBJ2-7; D: TRBD2; size: once; V: TRBV10-2; DNA: TGCGCCAGCAGTGCTAGCGGCAGCTCCTACGAGCAGTACTTC; CDR3: CASSASGSSYEQYF
J: TRBJ2-5; D: .; size: .; V: TRBV5-6; DNA: TGTGCCAGCAGCTTGGGACTAGGAGGGGTCGAGACCCAGTACTTC; CDR3: CASSLGLGGVETQYF
J: TRBJ2-7; D: TRBD2; size: .; V: TRBV14; DNA: TGTGCCAGCACCCCAACTGCGGGAGTGGGCTCCTACGAGCAGTACTTC; CDR3: CASTPTAGVGSYEQYF
J: TRBJ2-7; D: .; size: .; V: TRBV7-8; DNA: TGTGCCAGCAGCTTAGGGGCCGGACAGAGGGCCTACGAGCAGTACTTC; CDR3: CASSLGAGQRAYEQYF
J: TRBJ2-3; D: .; size: .; V: TRBV6-5; DNA: TGTGCCAGCAGTCAAAAGCGGGATACGCAGTATTTT; CDR3: CASSQKRDTQYF
J: TRBJ2-1; D: .; size: .; V: TRBV4-3; DNA: TGCGCCAGCAGCCAGTCTGGTGGGACCAATGAGCAGTTCTTC; CDR3: CASSQSGGTNEQFF
J: TRBJ2-3; D: .; size: .; V: TRBV9; DNA: TGTGCCAGCAGCGTAGTATCGGGCAGGACAGATACGCAGTATTTT; CDR3: CASSVVSGRTDTQYF
J: TRBJ2-1; D: .; size: .; V: TRBV7-3; DNA: TGTGCCAGCAGCTTATATTCAGACTCCTACAATGAGCAGTTCTTC; CDR3: CASSLYSDSYNEQFF
J: TRBJ2-5; D: .; size: .; V: TRBV15; DNA: TGTGCCACCAGCAGAGTCCTGGGACTGTACCAAGAGACCCAGTACTTC; CDR3: CATSRVLGLYQETQYF
J: TRBJ1-3; D: .; size: .; V: TRBV27; DNA: TGTGCCAGCAGTCAAACAGCTGGAAACACCATATATTTT; CDR3: CASSQTAGNTIYF
J: TRBJ2-1; D: TRBD2; size: .; V: TRBV28; DNA: TGTGCCAGCAGTTCCCCTGCGGGAGCGAACAATGAGCAGTTCTTC; CDR3: CASSSPAGANNEQFF
J: TRBJ1-1; D: .; size: once; V: TRBV6-6; DNA: TGTGCCAGCCTGGTACTACTGGGGGACACTGAAGCTTTCTTT; CDR3: CASLVLLGDTEAFF
J: TRBJ2-4; D: .; size: .; V: TRBV14; DNA: TGTGCCAGCAGCCAAGTGGGGACAACGTGGATTCAGTACTTC; CDR3: CASSQVGTTWIQYF
J: TRBJ1-1; D: TRBD1; size: .; V: TRBV5-1; DNA: TGCGCCAGCAGCTTGGCAACAGGGGTTCTGGACACTGAAGCTTTCTTT; CDR3: CASSLATGVLDTEAFF
J: TRBJ2-3; D: .; size: .; V: TRBV7-2; DNA: TGTGCCAGCAGCTTAGCTCTACACGGAGATACGCAGTATTTT; CDR3: CASSLALHGDTQYF
J: TRBJ2-5; D: .; size: .; V: TRBV5-4; DNA: TGTGCCAGCAGCTTGGGTCCCGGACAGCAAGAGACCCAGTACTTC; CDR3: CASSLGPGQQETQYF
J: TRBJ1-2; D: TRBD1; size: .; V: TRBV5-6; DNA: TGTGCCAGCAGCATAACAGGGGATGGCTACACCTTC; CDR3: CASSITGDGYTF
J: TRBJ2-7; D: .; size: .; V: TRBV11-2; DNA: TGTGCCAGCAGCTTCCTGGTGTCTGGGTCGGTAGCGGCCGACTACGAGCAGTACTTC; CDR3: CASSFLVSGSVAADYEQYF
J: TRBJ1-2; D: TRBD1; size: .; V: TRBV6-5; DNA: TGTGCCAGCAGCCAGGGACAGGGTACCTATGGCTACACCTTC; CDR3: CASSQGQGTYGYTF
J: TRBJ1-5; D: TRBD1; size: .; V: TRBV5-5; DNA: TGTGCCAGCAGGCCGACAGGGGCTAGCAATCAGCCCCAGCATTTT; CDR3: CASRPTGASNQPQHF
J: TRBJ1-2; D: .; size: .; V: TRBV5-1; DNA: TGCGCCAGCAGCTTGGGGCAGGACTATGGCTACACCTTC; CDR3: CASSLGQDYGYTF
J: TRBJ2-1; D: .; size: .; V: TRBV29-1; DNA: TGCAGCGTTGGCGGGAAAGAGCAGTTCTTC; CDR3: CSVGGKEQFF
J: TRBJ2-3; D: TRBD2; size: .; V: TRBV25-1; DNA: TGTGCCAGCAGTGACCCTCGACTAGCGGCAAGCACAGATACGCAGTATTTT; CDR3: CASSDPRLAASTDTQYF
J: TRBJ2-3; D: TRBD2; size: .; V: TRBV5-4; DNA: TGTGCCAGCAGCTTGGGGACTAGCGGGATGACAGATACGCAGTATTTT; CDR3: CASSLGTSGMTDTQYF
J: TRBJ2-5; D: .; size: .; V: TRBV7-9; DNA: TGTGCCAGCAACCAGGGGAGAGGGCTCCAAGAGACCCAGTACTTC; CDR3: CASNQGRGLQETQYF
J: TRBJ1-5; D: .; size: .; V: TRBV28; DNA: TGTGCCAGCAGTCCTCAGAGGGCCTTAGGGCGACAGCCCCAGCATTTT; CDR3: CASSPQRALGRQPQHF
J: TRBJ2-5; D: .; size: .; V: TRBV7-2; DNA: TGTGCCAGCAGCTTCGTCCGGGAAGAGACCCAGTACTTC; CDR3: CASSFVREETQYF
J: TRBJ2-1; D: TRBD2; size: once; V: TRBV11-2; DNA: TGTGCCAGCAGCTTAGAGGGACTAGCGGGTGTTGAGCAGTTCTTC; CDR3: CASSLEGLAGVEQFF
J: TRBJ2-1; D: .; size: .; V: TRBV6-5; DNA: TGTGCCAGCAGTGAGCCCCTTAGGAATGAGCAGTTCTTC; CDR3: CASSEPLRNEQFF
J: TRBJ2-1; D: .; size: .; V: TRBV10-1; DNA: TGCGCCAGCAGTGAGTCTGTGGGGGCTAGCTCCTACAATGAGCAGTTCTTC; CDR3: CASSESVGASSYNEQFF
J: TRBJ2-1; D: TRBD2; size: .; V: TRBV7-8; DNA: TGTGCCAGCAGCTTAGCGTTCCGGGCTAGCGGGAGGTACAATGAGCAGTTCTTC; CDR3: CASSLAFRASGRYNEQFF
J: TRBJ2-1; D: .; size: many; V: TRBV29-1; DNA: TGCAGCGTTGACAGGGTGGGTGAGCAGTTCTTC; CDR3: CSVDRVGEQFF
J: TRBJ2-3; D: .; size: .; V: TRBV10-3; DNA: TGTGCCATCAGTGAAGTACAGGGCAAGGGCACAGATACGCAGTATTTT; CDR3: CAISEVQGKGTDTQYF
J: TRBJ2-7; D: .; size: once; V: TRBV7-2; DNA: TGTGCCAGCAGCCGACGCCACGGAGGGGGAAGCTCCTACGAGCAGTACTTC; CDR3: CASSRRHGGGSSYEQYF
J: TRBJ2-6; D: .; size: .; V: TRBV5-1; DNA: TGCGCCAGCAGCTTGGCCAATGGCGGGGCCAACGTCCTGACTTTC; CDR3: CASSLANGGANVLTF
J: TRBJ1-1; D: .; size: .; V: TRBV11-2; DNA: TGTGCCAGCAGCTTAGGGAGGAACACTGAAGCTTTCTTT; CDR3: CASSLGRNTEAFF
J: TRBJ1-1; D: .; size: .; V: TRBV5-1; DNA: TGCGCCAGCAGCGTGGGGTCGAGGGAGGGTACTGAAGCTTTCTTT; CDR3: CASSVGSREGTEAFF
J: TRBJ2-3; D: TRBD2; size: once; V: TRBV5-4; DNA: TGTGCAGTAGCGGGAGGGCCAGTAGATACGCAGTATTTT; CDR3: CAVAGGPVDTQYF
J: TRBJ1-2; D: .; size: .; V: TRBV19; DNA: TGTGCCAGCTACGGACTTAATGGCTACACCTTC; CDR3: CASYGLNGYTF
J: TRBJ2-1; D: TRBD2; size: .; V: TRBV5-4; DNA: TGTGCCAGCAGCTTCGAAAGTAGGGGACTAGCGATCTACAATGAGCAGTTCTTC; CDR3: CASSFESRGLAIYNEQFF
J: TRBJ2-1; D: TRBD1; size: .; V: TRBV27; DNA: TGTGCCAGCAGCCACGAGGGGACAGGGGGCGGGCGGTTCTTC; CDR3: CASSHEGTGGGRFF
J: TRBJ2-7; D: TRBD2; size: .; V: TRBV18; DNA: TGTGCCAGCTCACCTACTAGCGGGAGCTACGAGCAGTACTTC; CDR3: CASSPTSGSYEQYF
J: TRBJ2-1; D: .; size: .; V: TRBV5-6; DNA: TGTGCCAGCAGCTTTAAGGGCCCCGCCAGGAATAGTGAAGGGTTCTTC; CDR3: CASSFKGPARNSEGFF
J: TRBJ2-5; D: .; size: .; V: TRBV18; DNA: TGTGCCAGCTCACCCGTCCCGTCTCTAGAGACCCAGTACTTC; CDR3: CASSPVPSLETQYF
J: TRBJ2-6; D: .; size: .; V: TRBV7-3; DNA: TGTGCCAGCAGCCACAGTAGCTCTGGGGCCAACGTCCTGACTTTC; CDR3: CASSHSSSGANVLTF